Listed here are 15 T cell receptor beta chains from one sample, sequenced in a study of Graves' ophthalmopathy and Graves' hyperthyroidism (dated by TCRdb to about 2018). TCRdb records Illumina HiSeq 2000 as the sequencer. For repertoire sequencing, TCR beta CDR3 regions were amplified from RNA transcripts. HTBI primers and the Qiagen OneStep RT-PCR kit were used in a first-round RT-PCR, which was followed by a second-round multiplex PCR, size selection and purification. TCRdb applied fastp at Q25 and MiXCR to the public reads, then kept only in-frame beta chains. Rows with a matching CDR3 protein are joined into one entry that keeps the most common DNA and genes. Across this sample there are under 800,000 distinct CDR3 sequences, with about a fifth seen only once. The top ten clonotypes cover more than 5.5% of the sample. Sequenced material: peripheral blood. The receptor set was obtained from a woman aged 18-30 years with stable Graves' hyperthyroidism. Some clones in this sample may be carry-over from other donors' samples. Donor details come from another sample of the same person, matched by shared clones.

The chain is built from TRBV2 and TRBJ2-5, with a weak D call TRBD1 (5 bases). V lost 7 bases and J lost 2, with 14 bases in between. Germline loops: CDR1 SNHLY, CDR2 FYNNEI. The CDR3 spans 14 residues. The CDR3 reads CASKGRMGQETQYF. The CDR3 DNA follows: TGTGCCAGCAAGGGGCGGATGGGGCAAGAGACCCAGTACTTC. Drawing the rest from reference TRBV2 and TRBJ2-5, the complete variable domain is EPEVTQTPSHQVTQMGQEVILRCVPISNHLYFYWYRQILGQKVEFLVSFYNNEISEKSEIFDDQFSVERPDGSNFTLKIRSTKLEDSAMYFCASKGRMGQETQYFGPGTRLLVL.

The chain links TRBV29-1 to TRBJ1-2; 7 bases line up with TRBD1. This CDR3 has 11 residues. The ends lost 7 bases at V and 8 bases at J; junction bases unmatched: 7. CDR1 is SQVTM and CDR2 is ANQGSEA in the germline V gene. CDR3 sequence reads: CSAGQAGGYTF. CDR3 sequence (DNA): TGCAGCGCCGGACAGGCCGGCGGCTACACCTTC.

This sequence joins TRBV25-1 and TRBJ1-6; TRBD1 is a possible D gene (5 bases). CDR3 length: 14 residues. Trimming left V 8 bases short and J 5 bases short, with 13 bases between. The germline V gene encodes CDR1 MGHDK and CDR2 SYGVNS. CDR3 region: CASASGTDNSPLHF. For the CDR3, the DNA is TGTGCCAGCGCCTCCGGGACGGATAATTCACCCCTCCACTTT.

This clonotype was seen a handful of times. One base away lies a much larger clone, so this may be a sequencing read error. The chain is built from TRBV6-1 and TRBJ2-2; tentative D call: TRBD2 (5 bases). This CDR3 has 12 residues. The germline V gene has CDR1 MNHNS and CDR2 SASEGT. The CDR3 sequence: CASRARTGELCF. In nucleotides, the CDR3 is TGTGCCAGCAGGGCGAGAACCGGGGAGCTGTGTTTT.

This chain joins TRBV6-2 or TRBV6-3 and TRBJ2-7; 13 bases are shared with TRBD2. CDR1 MNHEY and CDR2 SVGEGT come from the germline V gene. CDR3 length: 16 amino acids. The V segment lost 0 bases and the J segment 4 bases; nucleotides outside the gene matches: 3. The CDR3: CASSYSRTSGSYEQYF. CDR3 nucleotide sequence: TGTGCCAGCAGTTACTCTAGGACTAGCGGGAGTTACGAGCAGTACTTC.

To note about this clonotype: This may arise from a read error, as a much more abundant clone is one base away. This chain uses TRBV4-2 with TRBJ2-7; perhaps TRBD1 as D (5 bases). The CDR3 is made up of 16 amino acids. V lost 1 base to trimming and J lost 0 bases, with 13 bases between them. Germline values: CDR1 LGHNA, CDR2 YNFKEQ. The CDR3: CASSQGQDMNSYEQYF. As DNA, the CDR3 is TGTGCCAGCAGCCAAGGGCAGGACATGAACTCCTACGAGCAGTACTTC.

With regard to this clonotype: Without the conserved terminal phenylalanine or tryptophan, this CDR3 likely stems from a read error. This sequence joins TRBV19 and TRBJ1-1; D gene unclear. Germline lookup yields CDR1 LNHDA and CDR2 SQIVND (reference sequence). The CDR3 extends over 15 amino acids. The V end lost 1 base, the J end lost 3 bases, and 12 bases lay between the germline ends. In nucleotides, the CDR3 is TGTGCCAGTAGTATAGCGGCGAAGCGGTACACTGAAGCTTTCTTG. Encoded protein: CASSIAAKRYTEAFL.

This clonotype was observed many times. The rearrangement joins TRBV6-1 to TRBJ1-2; 10 bases align to TRBD1. Germline-derived CDR1 and CDR2 are MNHNS and SASEGT. The CDR3 length is 13 residues. V was pared by 6 bases and J by 10 bases, with 8 bases of the junction left unmatched. The DNA for the CDR3 is TGTGCCAGCAGAAGGGGACAGGGGTACGACTACACCTTC. This sequence encodes CASRRGQGYDYTF.

This clonotype showed up just a few times. V gene TRBV6-1 combines with J gene TRBJ1-2; a possible D gene is TRBD1 (6 bases). The CDR3 sequence is 14 residues long. V shed 6 bases and J shed 5 bases, with 16 bases lying between them. The V gene's germline CDR1 is MNHNS and CDR2 SASEGT. CDR3 amino acids: CASSGGRWQYGYTF. The CDR3 coding sequence is TGTGCCAGCAGCGGGGGGCGATGGCAATATGGCTACACCTTC.

This chain connects TRBV12-3 or TRBV12-4 to TRBJ2-2, with D maybe TRBD1 (6 bases). Trimming took off 7 bases at V and 6 bases at J, with 15 bases between the two ends. The CDR3 extends over 14 amino acids. In DNA form, the CDR3 reads TGTGCCAGCACCGTGACAGGTCTGCCCGGGGAGCTGTTTTTT. Protein sequence: CASTVTGLPGELFF.

This clonotype came up many times. At one end, the junction sequence differs from germline, possibly due to a read error. V is TRBV7-6 and J is TRBJ1-2; 7 bases fit TRBD1. This CDR3 comprises 14 residues. Germline assignment: CDR1 SGHVS and CDR2 FNYEAQ. In DNA form, the CDR3 reads TGTGCCAACAGCCCGAGCGGACAGGTCCAGGCGGGGACCTTC. Protein: CANSPSGQVQAGTF.

This clonotype was seen more than once but under ten times. The chain carries TRBV12-3 or TRBV12-4 and TRBJ1-2; no reliable D call. V lost 7 bases and J 8 bases, leaving 23 bases between the germline ends. The CDR3 covers 15 residues. The CDR3 nucleotides read TGTGCCAGCACAAAAAACGACGGGAAATGGAACGGCTACACCTTC. Protein product: CASTKNDGKWNGYTF.

This clonotype appeared many times. V and J are TRBV20-1 and TRBJ1-1; tentatively, D is TRBD1 (5 bases). Germline lookup yields CDR1 DFQATT and CDR2 SNEGSKA (reference sequence). CDR3 length: 14 residues. V was trimmed by 7 bases and J by 4 bases, leaving 19 bases between them. CDR3 in DNA: TGCAGTGGGGGACTCCAAGGTGGTTTCACTGAAGCTTTCTTT. Amino acid sequence: CSGGLQGGFTEAFF.

The CDR3 region has the DNA TGTGCCAGCAGTTTAAGGGCGCTCCGGGACAGAAATCAGCCCCAGCATTTT. Protein product: CASSLRALRDRNQPQHF. The chain combines TRBV27 with TRBJ1-5, with TRBD1 matching over 7 bases. After removal of 2 bases from V and 4 bases from J, the junction contained 11 bases not matched to a gene. The CDR3 is 17 residues long. CDR1 and CDR2 from the germline V gene are MNHEY and SMNVEV (reference sequence).

The sample holds a few counts of this clonotype. The rearrangement links TRBV6-1 to TRBJ1-1, with D tentatively TRBD1 (5 bases). V was pared by 7 bases and J by 6 bases, with 18 bases between. There are 14 residues in the CDR3. Germline V gene data show CDR1 as MNHNS and CDR2 as SASEGT. The CDR3 DNA reads as TGTGCCAGCATGGTTCGGGGCAATCACGCTGAAGCTTTCTTT. It specifies CASMVRGNHAEAFF.